These 6 T cell receptor beta chains came from one sample sequenced in a study of T cell responses to AZD1222 COVID-19 vaccine. Only in-frame clones appear in the TCRdb table, and some are missing; sequencing was by immunoSEQ multiplex PCR. The sample carries some 170,000 clones, approximately 92% recorded once. The source material was peripheral blood, sampled 28 days after the second dose of the MenACWY control vaccine. The receptors were sampled from an adult who received the MenACWY meningococcal vaccine as a control.

The chain is built from TRBV27 and TRBJ1-1; tentative D call: TRBD1 (5 bases). Looked up from germline, CDR1 is MNHEY and CDR2 is SMNVEV (reference sequence). V was trimmed by 2 bases and J by 11 bases, leaving 18 bases between them. The CDR3 has 14 amino acids. The CDR3 loop reads CASSLRRESRGAFF. In DNA form, the CDR3 reads TGTGCCAGCAGTTTACGCCGGGAGTCTCGGGGGGCTTTCTTT.

The V call is TRBV30, the J call TRBJ1-1; no definite D call. CDR1 is GTSNPN, CDR2 SVGIG, per germline (reference sequence). The CDR3 is made up of 11 amino acids. V lost 0 bases and J 7 bases, leaving 6 bases between the germline ends. The CDR3, as DNA: TGTGCCTGGAGTGTACAGTATGAAGCTTTCTTT. This encodes CAWSVQYEAFF.

V and J are TRBV28 and TRBJ2-7; D may correspond to TRBD1 or TRBD2 (6 bases each). The CDR3 runs 14 residues. Germline CDR1 MDHEN, CDR2 SYDVKM. V was pared by 3 bases and J by 6 bases, with 15 bases between. In DNA form, the CDR3 reads TGTGCCAGCAGTTTCGGGGGCATTAAAGGCGAGCAGTACTTC. This codes for CASSFGGIKGEQYF.

Here the CDR3 DNA reads TGTGCCATCAGTGTTGATTCACAGGGCTACACCTTC. It specifies CAISVDSQGYTF. V usage is TRBV10-3 and J usage is TRBJ1-2; no clear D. CDR1 is ENHRY and CDR2 is SYGVKD in the germline V gene. With 4 bases removed from V and 8 bases from J, the gap between germline ends came to 11 bases. The CDR3 has 12 amino acids.

The chain combines TRBV5-1 with TRBJ1-4; D is unresolved. The CDR3 runs 13 residues. The V end was cut by 0 bases, the J end by 8 bases, with 8 bases between. Looked up from germline, CDR1 is SGHRS and CDR2 is YFSETQ. CDR3 region: CASSLEGGEKLFF. The CDR3 coding sequence is TGCGCCAGCAGCTTGGAGGGTGGCGAAAAACTGTTTTTT.

The CDR3 coding sequence is TGTGCCAGCTCAAGAGAGTACGAGCAGTACTTC. It yields the protein CASSREYEQYF. V gene TRBV18 combines with J gene TRBJ2-7; no clear D. The germline V gene has CDR1 KGHSH and CDR2 LQKENI. Trimming cost V 5 bases and J 4 bases, with 6 bases left between them. The CDR3 spans 11 residues.